This is a list of T cell receptor beta chains from one sample in a study of blood T cell dynamics during melanoma immunotherapy. Profiled with immunoSEQ multiplex PCR; TCRdb holds only in-frame clones, not every one. The sample shows around 10,000 clones, roughly nine tenths of them seen only once. Here the sequenced sample was blood, taken from a patient treated with checkpoint blockade. These receptors were collected from a human donor with melanoma. CDR3s include the opening cysteine and the closing phenylalanine or tryptophan. The order of the fields is V gene, J gene, D gene, clone size, CDR3 DNA, CDR3 protein. D genes are given only for firm matches. Some rows mark clone size as missing; the rest say once, few, many or name a class of expanded clone.

>TRBV29-1|TRBJ2-1|TRBD2|NA
TGCAGCGTTGGGCCTAGCGGTCGCCTCTTATCCTACAATGAGCAGTTCTTC
CSVGPSGRLLSYNEQFF
>TRBV5-4|TRBJ2-7|TRBD2|NA
TGTGCCAGCAGCTTGGGCGGGAGTGATCTTTACGAGCAGTACTTC
CASSLGGSDLYEQYF
>TRBV5-4|TRBJ2-2|TRBD2|NA
TGTGCCAGCAGCTTAAAGTCTAGCGGGGGGGCGGTGTTTGGCACCGGGGAGCTGTTTTTT
CASSLKSSGGAVFGTGELFF
>TRBV15|TRBJ2-7|NA|NA
TGTGCCACCAGCAGGGAAACAAGGTACGAGCAGTACTTC
CATSRETRYEQYF
>TRBV7-9|TRBJ1-4|NA|NA
TGTGCCAGCAGCTTGGGGTACAATAATGAAAAACTGTTTTTT
CASSLGYNNEKLFF
>TRBV20-1|TRBJ1-1|NA|NA
TGCAGCGTACAGGGTTATTATGAAGCTTTCTTT
CSVQGYYEAFF
>TRBV7-3|TRBJ2-5|NA|NA
TGTGCCAGCAGCTTAATTGGGGGGCGGGAGACCCAGTACTTC
CASSLIGGRETQYF
>TRBV29-1|TRBJ2-1|TRBD2|NA
TGCAGCGTGCCCGGGACTAGCGGGGCCCGCGATGAGCAGTTCTTC
CSVPGTSGARDEQFF
>TRBV11-2|TRBJ2-7|NA|NA
TGTGCCAGCAGCTTAGATATGGGGGCTACCTTAAAGCAGTACTTC
CASSLDMGATLKQYF
>TRBV4-1|TRBJ2-3|NA|NA
TGCGCCAGCAGCCTTGGGGCGGCAGATACGCAGTATTTT
CASSLGAADTQYF
>TRBV28|TRBJ2-1|TRBD2|NA
TGTGCCAGCAGTACCCCGGGAGGGCGGTTCTTC
CASSTPGGRFF
>TRBV5-4|TRBJ1-4|NA|NA
TGTGCCAGCAGCCCGGAGGGGGGAGGGGAAAAACTGTTTTTT
CASSPEGGGEKLFF
>TRBV4-2|TRBJ2-5|TRBD2|NA
TGTGCCAGCAGCCAAGCGGGGGCAGCGGGGGGGCAAGAGACCCAGTACTTC
CASSQAGAAGGQETQYF
>TRBV7-9|TRBJ2-3|TRBD2|once
TGTGCCAGCGACCTCGGGAGGTCGCGCACAGATACGCAGTATTTT
CASDLGRSRTDTQYF
>TRBV4-3|TRBJ1-1|NA|NA
TGCGCCAGCAGCCCACGGGCCCAGGGCCGGGGCACTGAAGCTTTCTTT
CASSPRAQGRGTEAFF
>TRBV7-8|TRBJ2-3|TRBD2|NA
TGTGCCAGCAGCCCCGAGCGGGGCCCCGCAGATACGCAGTATTTT
CASSPERGPADTQYF
>TRBV7-2|TRBJ2-1|TRBD1|NA
TGTGCCAGCAGCCCGCAGACAGGGAGCTCCTACAATGAGCAGTTCTTC
CASSPQTGSSYNEQFF
>TRBV11-2|TRBJ2-7|NA|NA
TGTGCCAGCAGCGCTAGGGGGACTACCCCGTTTAACGAGCAGTACTTC
CASSARGTTPFNEQYF
>TRBV7-9|TRBJ1-1|NA|NA
TGTGCCAGCAGCTTAGGGGGGGCCCTCGGGGCTTTCTTT
CASSLGGALGAFF
>TRBV18|TRBJ2-1|NA|NA
TGTGCCAGCTCCCCGGGCCGCAATGAGCAGTTCTTC
CASSPGRNEQFF
>TRBV28|TRBJ1-5|NA|NA
TGTGCCAGCAGTCCAAAGGCCGAGAGAGGTCAGCCCCAGCATTTT
CASSPKAERGQPQHF
>TRBV4-1|TRBJ2-7|TRBD1|NA
TGCGCCAGCACCCTTGGGGGGACAGGCTCCGGCGAGCAGTACTTC
CASTLGGTGSGEQYF